These T cell receptor beta chains were read from a single sample in a study of OX40 agonist ivuxolimab in advanced cancers. Only in-frame clones appear in the TCRdb table, and some are missing; sequencing was by immunoSEQ multiplex PCR. This sample has tens of thousands of clones, with approximately 80% found just once. This specimen consisted of CD4+ or CD8+ T cells sorted from blood, obtained in a trial of the OX40 agonist ivuxolimab. The source of these receptors is an adult with an advanced solid tumor such as melanoma, head and neck, liver or kidney cancer. Each CDR3 is given with its conserved first and last residue. D genes are given only for firm matches. Rows may omit the clone size; those that give it use once, few, many or a size class.

TRBJ2-1 . TRBV18 . TGTGCCAGCTCACCAGGGGCCCCCTACAATGAGCAGTTCTTC CASSPGAPYNEQFF
TRBJ1-6 . TRBV6-5 TRBD1 TGTGCCAGCAGTTACTCTGGGGCAGGGGGCAGTTCACCCCTCCACTTT CASSYSGAGGSSPLHF
TRBJ1-2 . TRBV28 . TGTGCCAGCAGTTTAAATCAACTCAACTATGGCTACACCTTC CASSLNQLNYGYTF
TRBJ1-2 . TRBV27 . TGTGCCAGCAGCACCCTGGGGTTTAGGGGCTACACCTTC CASSTLGFRGYTF
TRBJ1-2 . TRBV6-1 . TGTGCCAGCAGTGAATACATCGCCTCAGACTATGGCTACACCTTC CASSEYIASDYGYTF
TRBJ2-1 . TRBV18 TRBD2 TGTGCCAGCTCACCCCTAGCGGGAGATCGAGGTGAGCAGTTCTTC CASSPLAGDRGEQFF
TRBJ1-2 few TRBV11-2 . TGTGCCAGCAGCTTAGAGTTCTCTGGCTACACCTTC CASSLEFSGYTF
TRBJ2-1 . TRBV5-1 TRBD2 TGCGCCAGCAGCTGGGGAACTAGCGGGGGAAATGAGCAGTTCTTC CASSWGTSGGNEQFF
TRBJ2-4 . TRBV10-3 . TGTGCCATCAGTGAGTCTGGGACACTAGCCAAAAACATTCAGTACTTC CAISESGTLAKNIQYF
TRBJ1-2 . TRBV19 . TGTGCCAGTAGTTGGGGCAGAGGCTATGGCTACACCTTC CASSWGRGYGYTF
TRBJ2-6 . TRBV4-2 . TGTGCCAGCAGCCAAGTAGTCGGCGGGACTTCCTCCTCTGGGGCCAACGTCCTGACTTTC CASSQVVGGTSSSGANVLTF
TRBJ2-7 once TRBV6-4 . TGTGCCAGCAGTGACTCAGGCAGGGGATCTGACGAGCAGTACTTC CASSDSGRGSDEQYF
TRBJ2-2 . TRBV13 TRBD2 TGTGCCAGCAGCTTATTAGCGGGGGGCAACACCGGGGAGCTGTTTTTT CASSLLAGGNTGELFF
TRBJ2-7 . TRBV9 . TGTGCCAGCAGCGGCCGGGACTCGAACTACGAGCAGTACTTC CASSGRDSNYEQYF
TRBJ2-1 . TRBV5-1 TRBD2 TGCGCCAGCAGCTTGGGGCTAGCGGGGGGGCGGAATGGATATGAGCAGTTCTTC CASSLGLAGGRNGYEQFF
TRBJ1-3 . TRBV4-3 . TGCGCCAGCAGCCAAGACTCTGGAAACACCATATATTTT CASSQDSGNTIYF
TRBJ1-1 . TRBV2 TRBD1 TGTGCCAGCCGTAAGGACAGGGAGAGAGGAGCTTTCTTT CASRKDRERGAFF
TRBJ1-6 few TRBV6-6 TRBD1 TGTGCCAGCAGATTGACAGGGGATAATTCACCCCTCCACTTT CASRLTGDNSPLHF
TRBJ2-3 . TRBV9 TRBD1 TGTGCCAGCAGCGGACAGGGACGGGATACGCAGTATTTT CASSGQGRDTQYF
TRBJ1-5 . TRBV7-2 . TGTGCCAGCAGCAAAAAGAGTAGCAATCAGCCCCAGCATTTT CASSKKSSNQPQHF
TRBJ2-3 . TRBV5-1 . TGCGCCAGCAGCTTGGCCGGGCAGGGGAGCACAGATACGCAGTATTTT CASSLAGQGSTDTQYF
TRBJ1-1 . TRBV5-5 . TGTGCCAGCAGTCCCCTTGGGTACACTGAAGCTTTCTTT CASSPLGYTEAFF
TRBJ2-7 . TRBV10-1 . TGCGCCACCGGACAGACCCCCTACGAGCAGTACTTC CATGQTPYEQYF
TRBJ2-5 . TRBV6-6 . TGTGCCAGCAGCCCCCTTTTAGCGGAAGAGACCCAGTACTTC CASSPLLAEETQYF
TRBJ1-4 . TRBV7-9 TRBD1 TGTGCCAGCAGCTCGACAGGGGGGAAACTGTTTTTT CASSSTGGKLFF
TRBJ2-5 . TRBV10-3 TRBD2 TGTGCCATCAGTGAGTCAGCCCTAGCGGGAGAGACCCAGTACTTC CAISESALAGETQYF
TRBJ2-2 . TRBV5-1 TRBD2 TGCGCCAGCCGCTCATCCGGGGGGATACGTAACACCGGGGAGCTGTTTTTT CASRSSGGIRNTGELFF
TRBJ1-1 . TRBV15 . TGTGCCACCAGCAGAGGATCTACAGGGCGGGACACTGAAGCTTTCTTT CATSRGSTGRDTEAFF
TRBJ1-4 . TRBV19 TRBD1 TGTGCCAGTAGTACCCCTCCCGGGACAGGGGATGAAAAACTGTTTTTT CASSTPPGTGDEKLFF
TRBJ1-1 . TRBV27 TRBD1 TGTGCCAGCAGTTTATCCGGGACAGTGAACACTGAAGCTTTCTTT CASSLSGTVNTEAFF
TRBJ2-1 . TRBV14 . TGTGCCAGCAGCCCAGGATGGCGAGGACGTCTCTACAATGAGCAGTTCTTC CASSPGWRGRLYNEQFF
TRBJ1-5 . TRBV11-2 . TGTGCCAGCAGCTTAGATTCTGGGTATGGCAATCAGCCCCAGCATTTT CASSLDSGYGNQPQHF
TRBJ2-3 . TRBV7-9 TRBD2 TGTGCCAGCAGCCCAAGGGGTCGGACTAGCGGCCTCCGACCGGATACGCAGTATTTT CASSPRGRTSGLRPDTQYF
TRBJ1-1 . TRBV4-3 . TGCGCCAGCAGCCAAGGGTTTGCGGGAAACACTGAAGCTTTCTTT CASSQGFAGNTEAFF
TRBJ2-5 . TRBV5-1 TRBD1 TGCGCCAGCAGCGTGGGACAGGGGGCGAGAGTAAAAGAGGGGACCCAGTACTTC CASSVGQGARVKEGTQYF
TRBJ2-2 . TRBV19 . TGTGCCAGTAGTGGGGGGATCACCGGGGAGCTGTTTTTT CASSGGITGELFF
TRBJ2-7 once TRBV6-1 . TGTGCCAGCAGTCAACCTGACAGATACGAGCAGTACTTC CASSQPDRYEQYF
TRBJ2-5 . TRBV15 . TGTGCCACCAGCCATACTTCCCCCGGGGGAGAGACCCAGTACTTC CATSHTSPGGETQYF